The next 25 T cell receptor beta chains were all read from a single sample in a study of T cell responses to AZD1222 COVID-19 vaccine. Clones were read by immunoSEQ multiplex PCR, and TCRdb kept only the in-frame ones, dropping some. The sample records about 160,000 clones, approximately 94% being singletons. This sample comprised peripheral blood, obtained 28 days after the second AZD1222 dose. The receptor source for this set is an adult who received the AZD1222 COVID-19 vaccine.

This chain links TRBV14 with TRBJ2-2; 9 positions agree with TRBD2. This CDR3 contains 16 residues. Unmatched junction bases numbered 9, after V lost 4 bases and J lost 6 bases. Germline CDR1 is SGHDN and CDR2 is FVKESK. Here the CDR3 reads CASSPLAGWGPGELFF. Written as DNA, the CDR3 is TGTGCCAGCAGCCCTCTAGCGGGATGGGGCCCCGGGGAGCTGTTTTTT.

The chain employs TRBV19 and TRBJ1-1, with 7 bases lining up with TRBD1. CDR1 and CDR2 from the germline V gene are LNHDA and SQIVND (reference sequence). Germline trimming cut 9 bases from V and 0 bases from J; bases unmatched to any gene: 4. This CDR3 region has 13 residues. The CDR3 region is CASHGQVNTEAFF. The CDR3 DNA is TGTGCCAGCCACGGACAGGTGAACACTGAAGCTTTCTTT.

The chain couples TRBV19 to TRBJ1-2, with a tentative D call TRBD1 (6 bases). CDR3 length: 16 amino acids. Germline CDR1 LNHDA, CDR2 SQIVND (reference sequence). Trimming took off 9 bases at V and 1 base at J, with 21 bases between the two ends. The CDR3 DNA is TGTGCCAGCTTCGATTTGGGGGGGGCCGGTAACTATGGCTACACCTTC. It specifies CASFDLGGAGNYGYTF.

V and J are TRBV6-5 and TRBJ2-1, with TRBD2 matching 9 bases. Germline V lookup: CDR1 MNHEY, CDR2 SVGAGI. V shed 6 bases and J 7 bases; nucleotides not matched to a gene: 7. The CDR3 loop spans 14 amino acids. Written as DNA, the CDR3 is TGTGCCAGCAGCGGGGCTAGCGGGACAAATGAGCAGTTCTTC. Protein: CASSGASGTNEQFF.

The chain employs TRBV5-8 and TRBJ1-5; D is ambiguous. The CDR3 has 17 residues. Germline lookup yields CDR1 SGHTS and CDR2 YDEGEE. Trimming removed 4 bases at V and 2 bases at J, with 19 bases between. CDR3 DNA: TGTGCCAGCAGCCTCGACAACCTAAATAGGGGCAATCAGCCCCAGCATTTT. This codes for CASSLDNLNRGNQPQHF.

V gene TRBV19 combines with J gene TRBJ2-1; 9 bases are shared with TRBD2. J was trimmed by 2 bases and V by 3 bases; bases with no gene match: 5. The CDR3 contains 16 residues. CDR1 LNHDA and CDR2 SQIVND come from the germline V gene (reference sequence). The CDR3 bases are TGTGCCAGTAGTATTAGGCTAGCGGGGACCTACAATGAGCAGTTCTTC. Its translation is CASSIRLAGTYNEQFF.

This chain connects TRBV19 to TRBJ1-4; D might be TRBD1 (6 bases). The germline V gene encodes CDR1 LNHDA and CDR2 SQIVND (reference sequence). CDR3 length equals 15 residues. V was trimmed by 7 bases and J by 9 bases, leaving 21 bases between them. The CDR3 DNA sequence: TGTGCCAGTACCCCATCGACAGACAGGCGGCAAAAACTGTTTTTT. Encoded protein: CASTPSTDRRQKLFF.

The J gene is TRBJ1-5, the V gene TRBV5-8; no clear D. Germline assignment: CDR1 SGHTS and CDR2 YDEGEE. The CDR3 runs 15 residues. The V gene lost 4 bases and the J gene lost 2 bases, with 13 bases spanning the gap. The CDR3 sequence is CASSRLSVGNQPQHF. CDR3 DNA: TGTGCCAGCAGCCGACTTTCGGTAGGCAATCAGCCCCAGCATTTT.

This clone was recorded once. The CDR3 spells CASSPGRYNSPLHF. For the CDR3, the DNA is TGTGCCAGCAGTCCTGGACGGTATAATTCACCCCTCCACTTT. The V call is TRBV28, the J call TRBJ1-6; D unclear. Trimming stripped 5 bases from V and 4 bases from J, with 9 bases between. This CDR3 is built from 14 residues. Germline CDR1 MDHEN, CDR2 SYDVKM. Drawing the rest from reference TRBV28 and TRBJ1-6, the complete variable domain is DVKVTQSSRYLVKRTGEKVFLECVQDMDHENMFWYRQDPGLGLRLIYFSYDVKMKEKGDIPEGYSVSREKKERFSLILESASTNQTSMYLCASSPGRYNSPLHFGNGTRLTVT.

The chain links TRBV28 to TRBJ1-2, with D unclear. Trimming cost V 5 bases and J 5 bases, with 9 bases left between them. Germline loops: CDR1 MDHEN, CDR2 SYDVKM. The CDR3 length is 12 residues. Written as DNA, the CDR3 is TGTGCCAGCAGTCGGTCGGCGTATGGCTACACCTTC. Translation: CASSRSAYGYTF.

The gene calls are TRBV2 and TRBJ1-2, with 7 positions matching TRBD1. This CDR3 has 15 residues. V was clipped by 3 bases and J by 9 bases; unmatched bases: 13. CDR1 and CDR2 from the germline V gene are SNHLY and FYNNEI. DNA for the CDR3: TGTGCCAGCAGTGATGTAGGACAGGCCCGTCAGCGCTACACCTTC. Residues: CASSDVGQARQRYTF.

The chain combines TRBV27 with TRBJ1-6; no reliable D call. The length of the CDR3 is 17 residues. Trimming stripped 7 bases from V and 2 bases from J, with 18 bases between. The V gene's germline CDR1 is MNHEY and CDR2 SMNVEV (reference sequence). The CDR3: CASMRRGGITYNSPLHF. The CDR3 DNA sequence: TGTGCCAGCATGAGGCGGGGAGGGATCACCTATAATTCACCCCTCCACTTT.

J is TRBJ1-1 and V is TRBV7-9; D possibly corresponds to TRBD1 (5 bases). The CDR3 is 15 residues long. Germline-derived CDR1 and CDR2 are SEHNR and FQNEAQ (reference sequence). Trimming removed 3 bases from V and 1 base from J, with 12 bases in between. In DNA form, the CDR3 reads TGTGCCAGCAGCTTGTATCCAGGGCCGAACACTGAAGCTTTCTTT. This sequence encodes CASSLYPGPNTEAFF.

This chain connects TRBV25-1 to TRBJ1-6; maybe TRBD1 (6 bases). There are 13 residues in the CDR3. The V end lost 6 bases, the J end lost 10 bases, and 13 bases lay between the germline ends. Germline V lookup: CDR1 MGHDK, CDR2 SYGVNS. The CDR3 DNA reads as TGTGCCAGCAGACAGGGACCTGAATCACCCCTCCACTTT. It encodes CASRQGPESPLHF. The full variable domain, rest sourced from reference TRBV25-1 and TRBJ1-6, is EADIYQTPRYLVIGTGKKITLECSQTMGHDKMYWYQQDPGMELHLIHYSYGVNSTEKGDLSSESTVSRIRTEHFPLTLESARPSHTSQYLCASRQGPESPLHFGNGTRLTVT.

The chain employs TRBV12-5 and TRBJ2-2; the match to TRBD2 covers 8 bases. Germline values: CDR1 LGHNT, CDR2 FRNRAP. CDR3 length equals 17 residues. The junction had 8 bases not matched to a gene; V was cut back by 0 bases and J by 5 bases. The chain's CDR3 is CASGLVRTGTRTGELFF. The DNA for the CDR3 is TGTGCTAGTGGTTTGGTACGAACCGGGACTAGGACCGGGGAGCTGTTTTTT.

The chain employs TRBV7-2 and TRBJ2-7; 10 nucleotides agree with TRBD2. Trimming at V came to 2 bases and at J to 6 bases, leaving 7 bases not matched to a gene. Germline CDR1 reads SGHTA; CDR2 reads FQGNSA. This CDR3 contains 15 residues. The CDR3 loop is CASSLRLAGLSEQYF. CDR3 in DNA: TGTGCCAGCAGCTTAAGACTAGCGGGCCTCTCCGAGCAGTACTTC.

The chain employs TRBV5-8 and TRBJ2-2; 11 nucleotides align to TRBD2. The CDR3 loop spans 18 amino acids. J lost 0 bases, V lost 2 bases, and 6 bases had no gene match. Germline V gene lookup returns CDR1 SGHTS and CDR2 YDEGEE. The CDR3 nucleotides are TGTGCCAGCAGCTTAACTAGCGGGAGTTCCCCGAACACCGGGGAGCTGTTTTTT. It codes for CASSLTSGSSPNTGELFF.

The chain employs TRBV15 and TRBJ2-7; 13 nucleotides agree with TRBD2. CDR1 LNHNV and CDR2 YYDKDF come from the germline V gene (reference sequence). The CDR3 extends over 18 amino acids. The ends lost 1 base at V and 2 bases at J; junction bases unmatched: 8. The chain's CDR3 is CATSRASGGLAGPYEQYF. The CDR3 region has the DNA TGTGCCACCAGCAGAGCCTCTGGGGGACTAGCGGGACCCTACGAGCAGTACTTC.

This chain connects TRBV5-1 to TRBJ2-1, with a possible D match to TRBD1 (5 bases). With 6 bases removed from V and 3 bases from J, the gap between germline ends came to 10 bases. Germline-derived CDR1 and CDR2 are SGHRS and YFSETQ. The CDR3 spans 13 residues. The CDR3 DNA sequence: TGCGCCAGCATATCAGGGAACTACAATGAGCAGTTCTTC. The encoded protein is CASISGNYNEQFF.

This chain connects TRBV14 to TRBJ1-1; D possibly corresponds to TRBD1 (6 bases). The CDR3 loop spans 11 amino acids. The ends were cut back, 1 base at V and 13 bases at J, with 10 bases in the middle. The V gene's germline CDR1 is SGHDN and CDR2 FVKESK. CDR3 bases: TGTGCCAGCAGCCAAGGAGGGGGGAGTTTCTTT. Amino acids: CASSQGGGSFF.

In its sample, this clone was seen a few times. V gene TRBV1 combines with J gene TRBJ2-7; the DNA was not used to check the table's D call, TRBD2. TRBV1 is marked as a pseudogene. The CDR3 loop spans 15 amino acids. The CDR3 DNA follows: TGCACCAGCAGCCAAGATTCGGTTTGCTCCTACGAGCAGTACTTC. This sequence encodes CTSSQDSVCSYEQYF.

The CDR3 region has the DNA TGTGCCAGCAGCGTAGCTTCTGGACAGGGGGCTGGAAACACCATATATTTT. This translates into CASSVASGQGAGNTIYF. The chain joins TRBV9 to TRBJ1-3; 10 nucleotides match TRBD1. This CDR3 is built from 17 residues. Germline V gene sequence: CDR1 SGDLS, CDR2 YYNGEE. The V segment lost 0 bases and the J segment 2 bases; nucleotides outside the gene matches: 5.

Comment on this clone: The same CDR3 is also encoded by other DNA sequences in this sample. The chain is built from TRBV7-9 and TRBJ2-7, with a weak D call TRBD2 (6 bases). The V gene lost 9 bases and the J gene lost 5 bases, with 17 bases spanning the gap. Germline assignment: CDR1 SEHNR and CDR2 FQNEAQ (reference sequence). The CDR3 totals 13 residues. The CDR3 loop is CASRPLAFHEQYF. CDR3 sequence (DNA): TGTGCCAGTCGACCACTAGCATTCCACGAGCAGTACTTC.

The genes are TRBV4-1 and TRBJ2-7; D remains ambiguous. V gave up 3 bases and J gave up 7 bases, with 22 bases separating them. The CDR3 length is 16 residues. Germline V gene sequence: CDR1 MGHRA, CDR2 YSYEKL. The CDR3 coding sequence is TGCGCCAGCAGCCAGGGCGAGGTACCCCCGGCTGAAGAGCAGTACTTC. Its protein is CASSQGEVPPAEEQYF.

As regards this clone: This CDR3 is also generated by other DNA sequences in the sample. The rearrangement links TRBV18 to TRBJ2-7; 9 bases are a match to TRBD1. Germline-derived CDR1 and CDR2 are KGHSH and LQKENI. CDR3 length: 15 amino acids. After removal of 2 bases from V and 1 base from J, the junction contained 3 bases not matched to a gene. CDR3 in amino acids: CASSPGGQGSYEQYF. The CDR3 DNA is TGTGCCAGCTCACCAGGGGGACAGGGTTCCTACGAGCAGTACTTC.